The text below deals with one TCR beta chain. From germline, CDR1 is LNHDA and CDR2 SQIVND (reference sequence). The CDR3 is 12 amino acids. Trimming cost V 4 bases and J 7 bases, with 7 bases left between them. This specimen comes from a study of blood T cell repertoires in COVID-19. The assay was immunoSEQ multiplex PCR, and TCRdb's table has in-frame clones only and misses some. The sample lists about 330,000 clones, 85% occurring once. The source of this sequence is a human donor in a cohort sampled during active COVID-19. The chain carries TRBV19 and TRBJ2-2, with D possibly TRBD1 on 5 matching bases. The sample taken for sequencing was peripheral blood. For the CDR3, the DNA is TGTGCCAGTAGTACTCAGGGCGGGGAGCTGTTTTTT. Translation: CASSTQGGELFF. Full variable domain (missing parts from reference TRBV19 and TRBJ2-2): DGGITQSPKYLFRKEGQNVTLSCEQNLNHDAMYWYRQDPGQGLRLIYYSQIVNDFQKGDIAEGYSVSREKKESFPLTVTSAQKNPTAFYLCASSTQGGELFFGEGSRLTVL.